This TCR beta chain was sequenced for a study of T-cell reconstitution after alpha-beta-depleted transplantation in children. Unique molecular identifiers were incorporated during preparation of the TCRbeta library. TCRdb re-called the PCR reads with MiXCR, one entry per CDR3 protein. The sample includes 500,000 to 600,000 distinct CDR3 sequences, roughly 30% of them seen just once. This clonotype was counted between two and nine times. Antigen unknown. The germline V and J ends were trimmed by 3 bases and 4 bases, with 13 bases remaining between them. This CDR3 is built from 14 residues. Study findings and constraints: T-cell numbers and diversity one year post-transplant derived largely from freshly generated T cells. TCRbeta diversity was high at day 60 in some patients (a result of surviving recipient T cells and thymic progenitors). Roughly two months post-transplant, alpha-beta T cells reportedly originated from several hundred graft clones that had expanded.

This TCR derives from a boy under two years old with Wiskott-Aldrich syndrome, due to receive a stem cell transplant. The starting material was PBMCs, obtained before TCRalphabeta/CD19-depleted stem cell transplant. The chain has TRBV12-3 or TRBV12-4 and TRBJ2-7; possibly TRBD2 for D (6 bases). The CDR3, as DNA: TGTGCCAGCAGTTTGGAGGGACCCAATTACGAGCAGTACTTC. Translated: CASSLEGPNYEQYF.